One and the same sample provided the 24 T cell receptor beta chains below, sequenced in a study of T-cell reconstitution after alpha-beta-depleted transplantation in children. Preparation of the TCRbeta library was carried out with unique molecular identifiers. In TCRdb, the PCR reads were re-called with MiXCR into one record per CDR3 protein. This table has 150,000 to 200,000 distinct CDR3 sequences, 6.3% appearing once. Sequencing was performed on PBMCs, taken before TCRalphabeta/CD19-depleted stem cell transplant. The receptors stem from a girl younger than two with combined immunodeficiency, due to receive a stem cell transplant.

The sample holds many counts of this clonotype. This sequence joins TRBV29-1 and TRBJ2-1, with D unresolved. Trimming removed 5 bases from V and 11 bases from J, with 10 bases in between. This CDR3 has 10 residues. Germline V gene sequence: CDR1 SQVTM, CDR2 ANQGSEA. The CDR3 DNA is TGCAGCGTTATCAGTTCCAAGCAGTTCTTC. Amino acid sequence: CSVISSKQFF.

This clonotype has a count of ten or more. This chain links TRBV12-3 or TRBV12-4 with TRBJ1-1, with D uncertain. This CDR3 contains 16 residues. The ends were cut back, 6 bases at V and 4 bases at J, with 21 bases in the middle. The CDR3 nucleotides read TGTGCCAGCAGCCTCATGATTACGCCTACTAGCACTGAAGCTTTCTTT. This codes for CASSLMITPTSTEAFF.

Many counts were recorded for this clonotype. The chain combines TRBV28 with TRBJ2-3; 9 bases align to TRBD1. The germline V gene encodes CDR1 MDHEN and CDR2 SYDVKM. This CDR3 is built from 14 residues. V gave up 4 bases and J gave up 5 bases; unmatched junction bases: 4. The CDR3 region is CASSWDRVGDTQYF. The DNA of the CDR3 is TGTGCCAGCAGTTGGGACAGGGTAGGAGATACGCAGTATTTT.

This clonotype has at least ten counts. This rearrangement joins TRBV5-1 to TRBJ2-3, with 8 bases identical to TRBD1. Germline values: CDR1 SGHRS, CDR2 YFSETQ. The J segment lost 2 bases and the V segment lost 6 bases, leaving 14 bases of the junction unmatched. The CDR3 extends over 17 amino acids. In DNA form, the CDR3 reads TGCGCCAGCACATACGATGGGACAGGCTTTAACACAGATACGCAGTATTTT. Its protein is CASTYDGTGFNTDTQYF. Using reference TRBV5-1 and TRBJ2-3 for the parts outside the CDR3, the full variable domain is KAGVTQTPRYLIKTRGQQVTLSCSPISGHRSVSWYQQTPGQGLQFLFEYFSETQRNKGNFPGRFSGRQFSNSRSEMNVSTLELGDSALYLCASTYDGTGFNTDTQYFGPGTRLTVL.

This clonotype came up many times. In nucleotides, the CDR3 is TGTGCCACCTTATTCTTAATCCTCTATGGCTACACCTTC. The encoded protein is CATLFLILYGYTF. The gene calls are TRBV10-3 and TRBJ1-2; D remains unclear. CDR1 is ENHRY, CDR2 SYGVKD, per germline. The CDR3 consists of 13 residues. Trimming pared 10 bases from V and 4 bases from J, leaving 16 bases between.

The table lists this clonotype with many counts. This sequence joins TRBV29-1 and TRBJ1-1; D is ambiguous. CDR1 SQVTM and CDR2 ANQGSEA come from the germline V gene. The germline V and J ends were trimmed by 5 bases and 3 bases, with 7 bases remaining between them. There are 11 residues in the CDR3. The CDR3 nucleotides read TGCAGCGTTAGCGAGTACACTGAAGCTTTCTTT. Translated, it gives CSVSEYTEAFF.

In this sample, this clonotype turned up many times. The V call is TRBV4-1, the J call TRBJ2-2; 7 positions match TRBD2. CDR1 MGHRA and CDR2 YSYEKL come from the germline V gene. Unmatched junction bases numbered 4, after V lost 5 bases and J lost 1 base. CDR3 size: 15 residues. In DNA, the CDR3 is TGCGCCAGCAGCGTAGGACTAGTGAACACCGGGGAGCTGTTTTTT. Encoded protein: CASSVGLVNTGELFF.

This clonotype was recorded at least ten times. This chain connects TRBV7-2 to TRBJ2-3; D remains ambiguous. Germline lookup yields CDR1 SGHTA and CDR2 FQGNSA. CDR3 size: 11 residues. Trimming stripped 5 bases from V and 6 bases from J, with 6 bases between. CDR3 bases: TGTGCCAGCAGCGCCCTGGATACGCAGTATTTT. Translated: CASSALDTQYF.

The sample holds many counts of this clonotype. The gene calls are TRBV20-1 and TRBJ2-1; the D is unclear. The CDR3 totals 10 residues. V lost 3 bases and J lost 6, with 3 bases in between. CDR1 and CDR2 from the germline V gene are DFQATT and SNEGSKA (reference sequence). The CDR3 nucleotides read TGCAGTGCTAGTTTCAATGAGCAGTTCTTC. Residues: CSASFNEQFF.

This clonotype was seen repeatedly, ten times or more. The genes are TRBV7-6 and TRBJ2-3, with D perhaps being TRBD1 or TRBD2 (5 bases each). The germline V and J ends were trimmed by 3 bases and 4 bases, with 8 bases remaining between them. Per the germline V gene, CDR1 is SGHVS and CDR2 is FNYEAQ. The CDR3 spans 13 residues. CDR3: CASSFGTADTQYF. Here the CDR3 DNA reads TGTGCCAGCAGCTTCGGGACCGCAGATACGCAGTATTTT.

Ten or more counts support this clonotype. V gene TRBV6-5 combines with J gene TRBJ2-5; maybe TRBD2 (5 bases). The V gene's germline CDR1 is MNHEY and CDR2 SVGAGI. The CDR3 contains 13 residues. Trimming pared 2 bases from V and 5 bases from J, leaving 9 bases between. This CDR3 is CASSYRGIETQYF. The CDR3 nucleotides read TGTGCCAGCAGTTACCGGGGAATTGAGACCCAGTACTTC.

This clonotype was counted ten times or more. The CDR3 nucleotides read TGCAGCGTTGGGTTTCCAGACAGGGGATGGGAGCAGTACTTC. It yields the protein CSVGFPDRGWEQYF. The chain combines TRBV29-1 with TRBJ2-7; 8 nucleotides agree with TRBD1. The CDR3 extends over 14 amino acids. From germline, CDR1 is SQVTM and CDR2 ANQGSEA. Germline trimming cut 4 bases from V and 7 bases from J; bases unmatched to any gene: 12.

This clonotype was detected ten times or more. V and J are TRBV11-2 and TRBJ2-1, with 12 bases that match TRBD2. This CDR3 is built from 18 residues. Germline CDR1 and CDR2: SGHAT and FQNNGV. The J segment lost 5 bases and the V segment lost 5 bases, leaving 13 bases of the junction unmatched. CDR3 loop: CASSRRTSGDPRHNEQFF. DNA for the CDR3: TGTGCCAGCAGCCGCCGGACTAGCGGGGACCCAAGACACAATGAGCAGTTCTTC. The full variable domain, completed using reference TRBV11-2 and TRBJ2-1, is EAGVAQSPRYKIIEKRQSVAFWCNPISGHATLYWYQQILGQGPKLLIQFQNNGVVDDSQLPKDRFSAERLKGVDSTLKIQPAKLEDSAVYLCASSRRTSGDPRHNEQFFGPGTRLTVL.

In its sample, this clonotype was seen many times. This is likely a read error, given that the CDR3 carries no conserved phenylalanine or tryptophan at its end. It is unclear where the CDR3 begins or ends on the DNA, so no DNA is shown, and the CDR3 is as TCRdb lists it. The V gene is TRBV7-9, the J gene TRBJ1-5. With termini counted, the CDR3 has 8 amino acids. Germline loops: CDR1 SEHNR, CDR2 FQNEAQ (reference sequence). CDR3 region: CASSPNHL.

The table lists this clonotype with a few counts. The chain carries TRBV10-3 and TRBJ2-5; 9 bases align to TRBD2. Unmatched junction bases numbered 2, after V lost 2 bases and J lost 1 base. CDR1 and CDR2 (germline): ENHRY, SYGVKD. The CDR3 extends over 15 amino acids. CDR3 amino acids: CAISETSGFQETQYF. The DNA of the CDR3 is TGTGCCATCAGTGAGACTAGCGGGTTCCAAGAGACCCAGTACTTC.

This clonotype showed up many times. In DNA, the CDR3 is TGTGCCATCAGTGAGCCCGGGACTAGCGGGGGAGACTATAACTACAATGAGCAGTTCTTC. Protein sequence: CAISEPGTSGGDYNYNEQFF. The chain uses TRBV10-3 and TRBJ2-1; 14 bases align to TRBD2. V lost 2 bases to trimming and J lost 3 bases; unmatched junction nucleotides: 12. This CDR3 comprises 20 residues. The germline V gene encodes CDR1 ENHRY and CDR2 SYGVKD.

This clonotype was seen repeatedly, ten times or more. The chain employs TRBV12-5 and TRBJ2-1, with TRBD2 identical over 10 bases. The J segment lost 4 bases and the V segment lost 6 bases, leaving 6 bases of the junction unmatched. This CDR3 has 15 amino acids. Germline V CDR1 and CDR2: LGHNT, FRNRAP. The CDR3 region is CASGSWTSGYNEQFF. CDR3 sequence (DNA): TGTGCTAGTGGATCCTGGACTAGCGGTTACAATGAGCAGTTCTTC.

This clonotype was detected many times. This chain links TRBV20-1 with TRBJ1-4; D gene unclear. The CDR3 is 13 residues long. V dropped 0 bases and J dropped 8 bases, with 10 bases sitting between them. Germline-derived CDR1 and CDR2 are DFQATT and SNEGSKA (reference sequence). The CDR3 coding sequence is TGCAGTGCTAGAGATCCATCGCGGGAAAAACTGTTTTTT. Translation: CSARDPSREKLFF.

This clonotype was seen ten or more times. The CDR3 sequence: CASSLNAETQYF. The CDR3 DNA sequence: TGTGCCAGCAGTTTAAACGCAGAGACCCAGTACTTC. The chain combines TRBV12-3 or TRBV12-4 with TRBJ2-5; D is uncertain. There are 12 residues in the CDR3. Trimming shortened V by 2 bases and J by 4 bases, and 5 bases separated the two germline ends.

This clonotype was observed at least ten times. The chain combines TRBV12-3 or TRBV12-4 with TRBJ2-3, with D perhaps TRBD1 or TRBD2 (6 bases each). The CDR3 consists of 16 residues. The V and J ends lost 5 bases and 3 bases respectively, with 18 bases between them. The CDR3 spells CASSPIGGSKTDTQYF. CDR3 sequence (DNA): TGTGCCAGCAGTCCCATAGGGGGGAGTAAGACAGATACGCAGTATTTT.

This clonotype was seen repeatedly, ten times or more. The J gene is TRBJ2-1, the V gene TRBV24-1, with D hard to call. From germline, CDR1 is KGHDR and CDR2 SFDVKD. CDR3 size: 12 residues. V lost 9 bases and J lost 4, with 9 bases in between. The CDR3 region has the DNA TGTGCCACCTCGCCCGGTTACAATGAGCAGTTCTTC. This gives the protein CATSPGYNEQFF.

This clonotype was counted ten times or more. The chain is built from TRBV27 and TRBJ1-2; TRBD1 might be the D (6 bases). The CDR3 extends over 16 amino acids. Germline V lookup: CDR1 MNHEY, CDR2 SMNVEV (reference sequence). V was shortened by 3 bases and J by 0 bases, with 14 bases between the two germline ends. The CDR3 here is CASSLTKQGPNYGYTF. CDR3 DNA: TGTGCCAGCAGTTTGACTAAACAGGGTCCTAACTATGGCTACACCTTC.

This clonotype has at least ten counts. The chain links TRBV5-5 to TRBJ2-3; no clear D. The CDR3 has 15 residues. Germline V gene lookup returns CDR1 SGHKS and CDR2 YYEKEE (reference sequence). Between the trimmed V and J ends, which lost 1 base and 0 bases, there was a span of 9 bases. The CDR3 DNA follows: TGTGCCAGCAGCTTGATGCTGGCTAGCACAGATACGCAGTATTTT. Its translation: CASSLMLASTDTQYF.

This clonotype was observed at least ten times. CDR3 bases: TGTGCCAGCAAAGGGACAGGGGCCTACATTCAGTACTTC. It specifies CASKGTGAYIQYF. The chain employs TRBV6-2 or TRBV6-3 and TRBJ2-4, with TRBD1 matching 10 bases. Germline V gene data show CDR1 as MNHEY and CDR2 as SVGEGT. With V trimmed by 7 bases and J by 8 bases, 5 bases remained unmatched. The CDR3 is 13 amino acids.